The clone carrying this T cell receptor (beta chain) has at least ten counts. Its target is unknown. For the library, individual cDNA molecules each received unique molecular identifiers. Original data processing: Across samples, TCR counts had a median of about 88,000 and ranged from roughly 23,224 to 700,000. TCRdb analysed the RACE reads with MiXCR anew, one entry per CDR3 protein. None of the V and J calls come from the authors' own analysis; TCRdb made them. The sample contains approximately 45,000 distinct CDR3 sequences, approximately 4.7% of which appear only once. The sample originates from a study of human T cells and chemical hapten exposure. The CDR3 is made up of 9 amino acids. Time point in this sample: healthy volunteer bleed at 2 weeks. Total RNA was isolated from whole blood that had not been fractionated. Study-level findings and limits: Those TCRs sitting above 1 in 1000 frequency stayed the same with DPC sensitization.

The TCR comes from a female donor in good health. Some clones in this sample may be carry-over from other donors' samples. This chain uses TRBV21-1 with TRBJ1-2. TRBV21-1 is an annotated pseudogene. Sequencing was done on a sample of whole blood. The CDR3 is CASSKEQPF. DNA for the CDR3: TGTGCCAGCAGCAAAGAACAGCCCTTC.